This T cell receptor (beta chain) is drawn from a study of shared T cell receptors in the human thymus (dated by TCRdb to about 2021). At the level of the whole study: The study examined how self-reactive, shared T-cell receptor alpha chains are generated in the human thymus.

This clone was counted between two and nine times. Its recognized antigen is unknown. Per-nucleotide qualities are absent, and no much larger clonotype sits a single base away. Libraries were made using the immunoSEQ multiplex PCR assay. TCRdb stores this immuneACCESS table with in-frame sequences only. Part of the clones is absent; in the studies checked, under half of the shortfall reflects unresolved V genes, and no reason is known for the rest. The sample has hundreds of thousands of clones on record, 75% to 90% of them singletons. 0.0095% to 0.011% of the sample lies in the top ten. Separately, the same data were catalogued under a study of human thymus T cells. Drawing on the second study: Immunologically healthy infants undergoing open corrective cardiac surgery for congenital heart defects in Finland were used as donors. Thymus tissue was collected as surgical resects that were removed during corrective cardiac surgery. Usage of V and J gene segments appeared to be biased in both the thymic and the peripheral blood repertoires. Highly overlapping thymic TCR repertoires among unrelated individuals were reported in the related research. The study used fewer than ten infant thymus samples plus four related peripheral blood samples to characterize TCR alpha and beta repertoires. Donor ages ranging from 7 to 244 days were recorded, and five to seven male and two female infants were included in the cohort. Thymocytes were released mechanically from tissue and stored at -70 °C as pellets of roughly 9.5-32 million cells. A QIAsymphony instrument was used to extract genomic DNA from frozen cell pellets. Using the immunoSEQ multiplex PCR assay, the TCRB and TCRAD loci were amplified from a standardized quantity of quality-controlled genomic DNA. The amplicons covered the V(D)J region and were long enough to include the CDR3 and to identify the V and J genes. Amplicon sequencing was performed on an Illumina platform through the commercial immunoSEQ service. Primer bias and sequencing errors were corrected as previously described, and TCRAD and TCRB were defined on the basis of the IMGT database. The repertoires were analysed using immunoSEQ Analyzer 3.0 and VDJTools for basic statistics, V/J segment usage, diversity estimates, rarefaction and pairwise overlap. To estimate diversity, the Chao1, ChaoE, Efron-Thisted, Shannon and inverse Simpson indices were applied, and diversity was also estimated on datasets down-sampled to the smallest sample. For repertoire overlap, CDR3 nucleotide sequence, V gene and J gene had to match strictly, and clustering was done by Jaccard-based multidimensional scaling. Thymus samples yielded on average around 850,000 unique TCRB clonotypes, compared with 75,000 to 85,000 from blood samples.

The sequence was collected from a girl under three years old with a congenital heart defect. Donor details come from another sample of the same person, matched by shared clones. Input material: thymocytes.

CDR3 region: CASSSWQGIYGYTF. The DNA sequence is TGTGCCAGCAGCTCATGGCAGGGGATCTATGGCTACACCTTC. Rearrangement joined TRBV5-4 to TRBJ1-2, with a tentative D gene TRBD1 over 6 matching bases. The germline V gene (reference sequence) specifies SGHNT as CDR1 and YYREEE as CDR2. V drops 3 bases and J drops 4 bases, leaving 13 bases in between. Reading from cysteine to phenylalanine, the CDR3 counts 14 amino acids. CDR3 DNA only is kept here, 42 bases in frame from base 1.